This TCR beta chain was captured by sequencing in a study of cytomegalovirus exposure and HLA in healthy donors. This CDR3 has 14 residues. Germline V gene lookup returns CDR1 SGDLS and CDR2 YYNGEE. V was clipped by 0 bases and J by 2 bases, with 6 bases between them. It was with 60 Vbeta and 13 Jbeta primers that the PCR ran. The protocol was immunoSEQ multiplex PCR, while the TCRdb copy is restricted to in-frame clones and leaves out a portion. The repertoire holds under 200,000 clones, with roughly 80% as singletons. This TCR was recovered from a male donor in good health and CMV-seropositive. The rearrangement joins TRBV9 to TRBJ2-1; D possibly corresponds to TRBD1 (5 bases). Sequenced material: PBMCs. DNA of the CDR3: TGTGCCAGCAGCGTAGCGGACACCTACAATGAGCAGTTCTTC. As protein: CASSVADTYNEQFF.